This T cell receptor beta chain stems from a study of blood T cells in healthy people across ages. Regarding the study as a whole: Shifts in expanded clonotypes may have been confounded by donor CMV status, which was unknown.

The CDR3 extends over 12 amino acids. CDR1 and CDR2 (germline): DFQATT, SNEGSKA (reference sequence). Trimming removed 3 bases at V and 2 bases at J, with 7 bases between. Combining a sample-barcoded 5' primer with a J-beta primer mix, a second PCR ran for roughly 6 to 11 cycles. MiXCR, run by TCRdb on the 5' RACE reads, gives a single entry per CDR3 protein. The data show 1.5 million to 1.8 million distinct CDR3 sequences, around 40% seen once. This clonotype was counted a few times. Its specificity is unknown. Sequenced material: blood. The chain links TRBV20-1 to TRBJ1-2, with D hard to call. The receptor's source is a young woman in good health. This chain's CDR3 is CSASLGNYGYTF. CDR3 nucleotides: TGCAGTGCTAGTTTGGGGAACTATGGCTACACCTTC.